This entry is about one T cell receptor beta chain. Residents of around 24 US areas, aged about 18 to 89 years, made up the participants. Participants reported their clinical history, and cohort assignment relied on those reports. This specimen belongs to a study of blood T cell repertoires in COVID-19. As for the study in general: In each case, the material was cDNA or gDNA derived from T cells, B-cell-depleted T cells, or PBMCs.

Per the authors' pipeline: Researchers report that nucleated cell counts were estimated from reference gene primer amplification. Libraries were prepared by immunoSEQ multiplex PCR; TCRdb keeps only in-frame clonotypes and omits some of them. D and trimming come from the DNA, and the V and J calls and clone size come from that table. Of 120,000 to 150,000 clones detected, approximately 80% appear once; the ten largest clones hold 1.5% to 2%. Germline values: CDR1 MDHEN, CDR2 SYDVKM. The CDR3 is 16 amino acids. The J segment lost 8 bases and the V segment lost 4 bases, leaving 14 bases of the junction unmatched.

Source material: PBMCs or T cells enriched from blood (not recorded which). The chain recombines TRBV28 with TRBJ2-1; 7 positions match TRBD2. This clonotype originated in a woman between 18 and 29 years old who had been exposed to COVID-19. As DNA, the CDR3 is TGTGCCAGCAGTTCACCTCAGCGGGGCCCCATGGATGAGCAGTTCTTC. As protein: CASSSPQRGPMDEQFF.